The 8 T cell receptor beta chains given below trace back to one sample, sequenced in a study of T cell repertoires in cytomegalovirus infection. The antigens for these receptors are not known. TCRdb re-called the reads with MiXCR, one entry per CDR3 protein. The table includes some 150,000 distinct CDR3 sequences, around 30% detected once. The material sequenced was CD8+ T cells from cultured PBMCs, taken from culture after CMV antigen stimulation. The receptors shown here come from a human donor in good health (CMV status not recorded). Some clones in this sample may be carry-over from other donors' samples.

The chain has TRBV28 and TRBJ2-7, with no clear D. CDR1 MDHEN and CDR2 SYDVKM come from the germline V gene. V lost 1 base and J 3 bases, leaving 10 bases between the germline ends. There are 14 residues in the CDR3. The CDR3 spells CASSLYRTDYEQYF. For the CDR3, the DNA is TGTGCCAGCAGTTTATATCGGACGGACTACGAGCAGTACTTC.

The chain uses TRBV7-9 and TRBJ2-1; 7 nucleotides agree with TRBD1. Trimming cost V 6 bases and J 13 bases; bases outside gene matches: 9. CDR1 is SEHNR and CDR2 is FQNEAQ in the germline V gene (reference sequence). This CDR3 has 12 amino acids. The CDR3 loop is CASRPGQDRQFF. The DNA of the CDR3 is TGTGCCAGCAGACCTGGACAGGATCGTCAGTTCTTC.

A remark on this clonotype: A much larger clone differs from this one at a single base, so this may be a read error. J is TRBJ2-7 and V is TRBV7-6; TRBD1 agrees at 7 bases. This CDR3 has 13 residues. CDR1 and CDR2 (germline): SGHVS, FNYEAQ. The CDR3 DNA reads as TGTGTCAGCAGCCCCCAGGGGGTCCACGAGCAGTACTTC. It specifies CVSSPQGVHEQYF.

The chain combines TRBV28 with TRBJ1-1; weak D call: TRBD1 (5 bases). The germline V gene has CDR1 MDHEN and CDR2 SYDVKM. This CDR3 is built from 18 residues. Trimming left V 3 bases short and J 0 bases short, with 20 bases between. CDR3 DNA: TGTGCCAGCAGTTTTCCCACAGCGGGGACGGCGATGAACACTGAAGCTTTCTTT. Its translation is CASSFPTAGTAMNTEAFF.

This clonotype came up a few times. V usage is TRBV6-1 and J usage is TRBJ2-1; perhaps TRBD1 as D (6 bases). Germline CDR1 is MNHNS and CDR2 is SASEGT. With 6 bases removed from V and 10 bases from J, the gap between germline ends came to 22 bases. The CDR3 spans 15 residues. The CDR3 reads CASSDFQQGSKEQFF. DNA of the CDR3: TGTGCCAGCAGCGATTTCCAACAGGGCTCGAAAGAGCAGTTCTTC.

A few counts support this clonotype. The CDR3 protein is CASSYAPLADGYEQYF. The CDR3 DNA reads TGTGCCAGCAGTTACGCCCCCCTAGCGGATGGCTACGAGCAGTACTTC. The chain recombines TRBV6-6 with TRBJ2-7; 7 bases map to TRBD2. Germline V gene lookup returns CDR1 MNHNY and CDR2 SVGAGI (reference sequence). V gave up 2 bases and J gave up 3 bases; unmatched junction bases: 10. The CDR3 is 16 amino acids.

This clonotype was seen at least ten times. CDR3 sequence (DNA): TGTGCCAGCTCAGTATCCAGGGGTCTGAACACTGAAGCTTTCTTT. This gives the protein CASSVSRGLNTEAFF. The chain has TRBV18 and TRBJ1-1; perhaps TRBD1 as D (6 bases). Germline CDR1 is KGHSH and CDR2 is LQKENI. The germline V and J ends were trimmed by 5 bases and 0 bases, with 13 bases remaining between them. The CDR3 sequence is 15 residues long.

The rearrangement uses TRBV28 and TRBJ1-2, with 7 bases matching TRBD1. The CDR3 contains 13 residues. V was clipped by 5 bases and J by 8 bases; unmatched bases: 8. Germline V gene lookup returns CDR1 MDHEN and CDR2 SYDVKM. DNA of the CDR3: TGTGCCAGCAGTCCCCAGACAGGGTTGGGCTACACCTTC. Its translation: CASSPQTGLGYTF.